The 32 T cell receptor beta chains below come from one sample, sequenced in a study of human T cells and chemical hapten exposure. TCRdb re-derived calls from the RACE reads in MiXCR, one entry per CDR3 protein. The table includes 150,000 to 200,000 distinct CDR3 sequences, 30% detected once. Time point reported: pre-sensitization, week 0. The treatment is: therapeutic diphenylcyclopropenone sensitization with weekly scalp DPC. Sequenced material: whole blood, taken in connection with sensitization to the hapten diphenylcyclopropenone (DPC). These receptors originate from a woman between 25 and 40 years old with alopecia areata. Some clones in this sample may be carry-over from other donors' samples.

The table lists this clonotype with a few counts. This chain links TRBV28 with TRBJ2-1, with D unresolved. The germline CDR1 and CDR2 sequences are MDHEN and SYDVKM. The CDR3 extends over 15 amino acids. The V end lost 2 bases, the J end lost 0 bases, and 8 bases lay between the germline ends. DNA of the CDR3: TGTGCCAGCAGTTTAGTCAGTAGCTCCTACAATGAGCAGTTCTTC. It specifies CASSLVSSSYNEQFF.

The genes are TRBV5-1 and TRBJ2-3; 8 nucleotides agree with TRBD1. J gave up 3 bases and V 3 bases, and 6 bases lay outside the gene matches. This CDR3 region has 15 residues. CDR1 is SGHRS and CDR2 is YFSETQ in the germline V gene. CDR3 bases: TGCGCCAGCAGCTCCGGACAGGGAATAACAGATACGCAGTATTTT. It yields the protein CASSSGQGITDTQYF.

This clonotype appeared a few times. This chain uses TRBV9 with TRBJ2-3; a weak D match, TRBD1 (6 bases). Per germline, CDR1 SGDLS and CDR2 YYNGEE. The length of the CDR3 is 15 residues. Trimming took 0 bases from V and 2 from J, leaving 10 bases between them. CDR3 in DNA: TGTGCCAGCAGCGTAGGGACAGAAAACACAGATACGCAGTATTTT. Its protein product is CASSVGTENTDTQYF.

This clonotype showed up just a few times. The chain combines TRBV7-8 with TRBJ1-4, with 8 bases identical to TRBD1. Trimming at V came to 2 bases and at J to 5 bases, leaving 7 bases not matched to a gene. CDR3 length equals 16 residues. Germline V gene sequence: CDR1 SGHVS, CDR2 FQNEAQ. CDR3 sequence reads: CASSLRGAGGNEKLFF. CDR3 nucleotide sequence: TGTGCCAGCAGCTTAAGGGGCGCAGGGGGCAATGAAAAACTGTTTTTT.

This chain joins TRBV29-1 and TRBJ2-3, with 11 bases lining up with TRBD2. CDR1 is SQVTM, CDR2 ANQGSEA, per germline. The CDR3 length is 15 residues. With V trimmed by 3 bases and J by 2 bases, 4 bases remained unmatched. CDR3 bases: TGCAGCGTTGAGGGGACTAGCGGAATCACAGATACGCAGTATTTT. This translates into CSVEGTSGITDTQYF.

This clonotype was found a few times. At one end the junction does not follow the germline gene, possibly because of a read error. The chain uses TRBV11-3 and TRBJ1-6; D possibly corresponds to TRBD1 (5 bases). The CDR3 covers 13 residues. Germline V CDR1 and CDR2: SGHNT, YENEEA. The CDR3 here is CASSLDLKEGMDF. The CDR3 DNA follows: TGTGCCAGCAGCTTAGATCTGAAGGAGGGGATGGACTTT.

The chain is built from TRBV6-6 and TRBJ2-4; D is possibly TRBD2 (6 bases). V was shortened by 5 bases and J by 9 bases, with 14 bases between the two germline ends. The V gene's germline CDR1 is MNHNY and CDR2 SVGAGI (reference sequence). CDR3 length: 13 residues. The chain's CDR3 is CASSSGLGSIQYF. CDR3 bases: TGTGCCAGCAGTAGCGGGTTGGGGAGCATTCAGTACTTC.

This clonotype was observed a handful of times. V is TRBV4-1 and J is TRBJ2-2; the D gene could be TRBD1 or TRBD2 (5 bases each). The CDR3 runs to 15 residues. The V and J ends lost 4 bases and 8 bases respectively, with 17 bases between them. Germline CDR1 MGHRA, CDR2 YSYEKL. The CDR3 DNA reads TGCGCCAGCAGCCGGATTCTTGGGGGAGAGGGGGAGCTGTTTTTT. As protein: CASSRILGGEGELFF.

This clonotype has only a few counts. The chain recombines TRBV29-1 with TRBJ2-7; D is possibly TRBD1 or TRBD2 (5 bases each). Per the germline V gene, CDR1 is SQVTM and CDR2 is ANQGSEA. The CDR3 is 13 residues long. The V and J ends lost 5 bases and 2 bases respectively, with 13 bases between them. The CDR3 DNA follows: TGCAGCGTTATCGGTGGGACGGCCTACGAGCAGTACTTC. Translating gives CSVIGGTAYEQYF.

The J gene is TRBJ2-1, the V gene TRBV9; the D is unclear. V was shortened by 3 bases and J by 8 bases, with 6 bases between the two germline ends. The CDR3 has 11 residues. Germline assignment: CDR1 SGDLS and CDR2 YYNGEE. The CDR3 protein is CASSGVHEQFF. The CDR3 bases are TGTGCCAGCAGCGGGGTCCATGAGCAGTTCTTC.

This clonotype was counted between two and nine times. The chain has TRBV2 and TRBJ2-2; possibly TRBD1 or TRBD2 for D (5 bases each). CDR1 and CDR2 (germline): SNHLY, FYNNEI. There are 17 residues in the CDR3. Between the trimmed V and J ends, which lost 2 bases and 1 base, there was a span of 14 bases. The DNA of the CDR3 is TGTGCCAGCAGTGAATTTCCGGGACGACTGAACACCGGGGAGCTGTTTTTT. Encoded protein: CASSEFPGRLNTGELFF.

This chain uses TRBV28 with TRBJ2-7, with 10 positions matching TRBD1. The V gene end was trimmed by 5 bases and the J gene end by 2 bases; junction bases not matched to a gene: 9. The germline gives CDR1 MDHEN, CDR2 SYDVKM. The length of the CDR3 is 16 residues. Here the CDR3 DNA reads TGTGCCAGCAGTGCCTTGACAGGGGGCAGGGCCTACGAGCAGTACTTC. This codes for CASSALTGGRAYEQYF.

The gene calls are TRBV20-1 and TRBJ2-3; TRBD2 matches 10 bases. Germline values: CDR1 DFQATT, CDR2 SNEGSKA (reference sequence). J gave up 5 bases and V 3 bases, and 5 bases lay outside the gene matches. The CDR3 covers 14 residues. CDR3 DNA sequence: TGCAGTGCTAGCCCTAGCGGGGGTCGAGATACGCAGTATTTT. It is translated as CSASPSGGRDTQYF.

This sequence joins TRBV27 and TRBJ2-1, with 8 positions matching TRBD2. V lost 5 bases and J lost 10; bases outside the gene matches: 1. This CDR3 region has 11 residues. Germline V gene sequence: CDR1 MNHEY, CDR2 SMNVEV (reference sequence). The CDR3 DNA is TGTGCCAGCAGTACGGGGGGGGAGCAGTTCTTC. Its translation is CASSTGGEQFF.

This clonotype occurred once. The V gene is TRBV11-1, the J gene TRBJ1-1; D unclear. Looked up from germline, CDR1 is SGHAT and CDR2 is FQDESV (reference sequence). V lost 3 bases to trimming and J lost 4 bases, with 15 bases between them. The CDR3 extends over 15 amino acids. The CDR3 DNA is TGTGCCAGCAGCTTCCGTAACACGGGAGGCACTGAAGCTTTCTTT. As protein: CASSFRNTGGTEAFF.

V gene TRBV2 combines with J gene TRBJ2-5; a possible D gene is TRBD2 (6 bases). V was cut by 3 bases and J by 5 bases, with 13 bases left in between. In germline, CDR1 is SNHLY, CDR2 FYNNEI. CDR3 size: 14 residues. The CDR3 DNA sequence: TGTGCCAGCAGTGACGGGGGAGTTGCGGAGACCCAGTACTTC. Translation gives CASSDGGVAETQYF.

V is TRBV20-1 and J is TRBJ2-1, with TRBD2 matching over 10 bases. Germline V gene data show CDR1 as DFQATT and CDR2 as SNEGSKA (reference sequence). The length of the CDR3 is 14 residues. The CDR3 region is CRAVTSGPYNEQFF. The CDR3 coding sequence is TGCAGAGCCGTGACTAGCGGGCCCTACAATGAGCAGTTCTTC.

This clonotype was seen only a few times. For the CDR3, the DNA is TGTGCCAGCAGTTACTCGACTCCCTCGGAGACCCAGTACTTC. Its translation is CASSYSTPSETQYF. The V and J genes are TRBV6-6 and TRBJ2-5; D remains ambiguous. Germline CDR1 reads MNHNY; CDR2 reads SVGAGI (reference sequence). The CDR3 loop spans 14 amino acids. V was shortened by 0 bases and J by 5 bases, with 10 bases between the two germline ends.

The chain links TRBV29-1 to TRBJ2-7; possible D gene TRBD1, 5 bases. The V end lost 4 bases, the J end lost 1 base, and 11 bases lay between the germline ends. CDR3 length: 13 residues. CDR1 is SQVTM, CDR2 ANQGSEA, per germline. Here the CDR3 DNA reads TGCAGCGTTGTTCAGGACACTTCCTACGAGCAGTACTTC. This encodes CSVVQDTSYEQYF.

This chain joins TRBV5-1 and TRBJ2-2; tentatively, D is TRBD1 or TRBD2 (5 bases each). The CDR3 totals 16 residues. Germline V gene lookup returns CDR1 SGHRS and CDR2 YFSETQ. Trimming cost V 3 bases and J 0 bases, with 12 bases left between them. CDR3 region: CASSSGTAPNTGELFF. The CDR3 coding sequence is TGCGCCAGCAGCTCAGGGACCGCTCCGAACACCGGGGAGCTGTTTTTT.

J is TRBJ2-1 and V is TRBV7-6, with 7 nucleotides matching TRBD1. Trimming cost V 0 bases and J 4 bases; bases outside gene matches: 9. The CDR3 contains 17 residues. Germline V gene sequence: CDR1 SGHVS, CDR2 FNYEAQ. CDR3 sequence (DNA): TGTGCCAGCAGCTTAGCACTGACAGGGAGAGGTTACAATGAGCAGTTCTTC. It yields the protein CASSLALTGRGYNEQFF.

This clonotype was counted a few times. The chain is built from TRBV29-1 and TRBJ2-1, with D uncertain. Trimming took off 5 bases at V and 0 bases at J, with 8 bases between the two ends. The CDR3 is 13 amino acids. The germline V gene has CDR1 SQVTM and CDR2 ANQGSEA. CDR3: CSVPGASYNEQFF. In nucleotides, the CDR3 is TGCAGCGTTCCCGGTGCCTCCTACAATGAGCAGTTCTTC.

This clonotype was counted a few times. The chain has TRBV19 and TRBJ2-2, with TRBD2 matching 10 bases. The CDR3 loop spans 18 amino acids. V shed 0 bases, J shed 4 bases, and the junction held 8 bases outside the gene matches. Germline assignment: CDR1 LNHDA and CDR2 SQIVND (reference sequence). CDR3 DNA: TGTGCCAGTAGTATAGAACCCCTAGCGGGAGTTAGCACCGGGGAGCTGTTTTTT. It is translated as CASSIEPLAGVSTGELFF.

The J gene is TRBJ2-3, the V gene TRBV10-3; TRBD1 matches 7 bases. The CDR3 length is 12 residues. V lost 8 bases, J lost 4 bases, and 3 bases stayed unmatched. Germline loops: CDR1 ENHRY, CDR2 SYGVKD. This CDR3 is CAISDRSDTQYF. The CDR3 DNA follows: TGTGCCATCTCGGACAGGTCAGATACGCAGTATTTT.

The V and J genes are TRBV7-2 and TRBJ2-1; 9 positions match TRBD2. The CDR3 is 16 residues long. V gave up 0 bases and J gave up 7 bases; unmatched junction bases: 7. Germline V CDR1 and CDR2: SGHTA, FQGNSA. CDR3 residues: CASSLASTSGWNEQFF. Here the CDR3 DNA reads TGTGCCAGCAGCTTAGCGTCAACTAGCGGGTGGAATGAGCAGTTCTTC.

V and J are TRBV6-5 and TRBJ1-6, with 9 bases that match TRBD1. This CDR3 spans 17 amino acids. The germline V gene encodes CDR1 MNHEY and CDR2 SVGAGI. V was pared by 6 bases and J by 7 bases, with 13 bases of the junction left unmatched. CDR3 loop: CASRQVNRGRKNSPLHF. CDR3 bases: TGTGCCAGCAGGCAAGTTAACAGGGGGCGAAAGAATTCACCCCTCCACTTT.

This clonotype was seen only a few times. The V call is TRBV20-1, the J call TRBJ2-7, with D possibly called TRBD1 or TRBD2 (5 bases each). The V and J ends lost 1 base and 3 bases respectively, with 16 bases between them. This CDR3 is 15 amino acids long. Germline loops: CDR1 DFQATT, CDR2 SNEGSKA (reference sequence). The CDR3 DNA reads as TGCAGTGCTAGAGGACTCTCCGGGACCAACTACGAGCAGTACTTC. Its translation is CSARGLSGTNYEQYF.

This clonotype was counted between two and nine times. The chain uses TRBV11-2 and TRBJ2-1, with 7 bases lining up with TRBD2. Germline lookup yields CDR1 SGHAT and CDR2 FQNNGV. The CDR3 is 15 amino acids. The junction had 10 bases not matched to a gene; V was cut back by 5 bases and J by 6 bases. Written as DNA, the CDR3 is TGTGCCAGCAGCGGAGACGGGAGGTCGGGCAATGAGCAGTTCTTC. This translates into CASSGDGRSGNEQFF.

The chain joins TRBV28 to TRBJ2-1; 9 nucleotides agree with TRBD2. The V segment lost 6 bases and the J segment 8 bases; nucleotides outside the gene matches: 11. From germline, CDR1 is MDHEN and CDR2 SYDVKM. This CDR3 contains 15 residues. The CDR3 DNA is TGTGCCAGCAGAACCGCGGGAGGGCCAGCGCATGAGCAGTTCTTC. Its protein is CASRTAGGPAHEQFF. Full variable domain (outside the CDR3, taken from reference TRBV28 and TRBJ2-1): DVKVTQSSRYLVKRTGEKVFLECVQDMDHENMFWYRQDPGLGLRLIYFSYDVKMKEKGDIPEGYSVSREKKERFSLILESASTNQTSMYLCASRTAGGPAHEQFFGPGTRLTVL.

J is TRBJ2-7 and V is TRBV28; D uncertain. V lost 4 bases and J lost 3, with 7 bases in between. Germline loops: CDR1 MDHEN, CDR2 SYDVKM. The CDR3 sequence is 12 residues long. CDR3 sequence: CASSSSFYEQYF. The CDR3 DNA follows: TGTGCCAGCAGTTCCTCTTTCTACGAGCAGTACTTC.

This clonotype was observed a few times. V and J are TRBV28 and TRBJ2-1, with 7 bases fitting TRBD2. The CDR3 length is 13 residues. Unmatched junction bases numbered 4, after V lost 2 bases and J lost 9 bases. The germline V gene encodes CDR1 MDHEN and CDR2 SYDVKM. CDR3 sequence (DNA): TGTGCCAGCAGTTTACGGCCGGGAGGTGAGCAGTTCTTC. This sequence encodes CASSLRPGGEQFF.

The rearrangement uses TRBV28 and TRBJ2-3; no clear D gene. Between the trimmed V and J ends, which lost 7 bases and 0 bases, there was a span of 2 bases. This CDR3 has 11 residues. CDR1 and CDR2 from the germline V gene are MDHEN and SYDVKM. The CDR3 loop reads CASISTDTQYF. Written as DNA, the CDR3 is TGTGCCAGCATCAGCACAGATACGCAGTATTTT.